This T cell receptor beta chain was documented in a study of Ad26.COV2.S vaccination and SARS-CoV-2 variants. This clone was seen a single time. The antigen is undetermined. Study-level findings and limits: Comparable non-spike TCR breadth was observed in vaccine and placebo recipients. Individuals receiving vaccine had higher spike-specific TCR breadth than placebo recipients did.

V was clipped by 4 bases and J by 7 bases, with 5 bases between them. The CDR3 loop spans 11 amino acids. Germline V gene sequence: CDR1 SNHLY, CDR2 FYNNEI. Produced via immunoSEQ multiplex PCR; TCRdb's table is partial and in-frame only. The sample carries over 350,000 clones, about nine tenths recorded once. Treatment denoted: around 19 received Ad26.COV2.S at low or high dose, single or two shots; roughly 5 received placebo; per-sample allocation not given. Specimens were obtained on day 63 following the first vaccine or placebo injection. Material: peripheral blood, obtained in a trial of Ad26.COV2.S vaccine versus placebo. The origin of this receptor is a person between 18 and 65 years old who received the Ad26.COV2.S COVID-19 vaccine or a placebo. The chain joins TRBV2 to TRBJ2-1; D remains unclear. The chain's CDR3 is CASSASNEQFF. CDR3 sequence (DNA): TGTGCCAGCAGTGCTAGTAATGAGCAGTTCTTC.